The clone carrying this TCR beta chain occurred a few times. The antigen remains unidentified. This record comes from a study of T-cell memory formation after mild COVID-19. Study details: There were largely donor-specific TCR clusters. Study results and limitations: Some clones that responded were present in memory (sampled pre-infection), which suggests cross-reactive memory joined. Contracting clones from day 15 to 85 had balanced CD4/CD8; later expanders favoured CD4+.

Sample barcodes and UMIs were carried by the TCR alpha and TCR beta cDNA libraries that 5'RACE generated with constant-segment primers. In TCRdb, the 5' RACE reads were re-called with MiXCR into one record per CDR3 protein. The table records around 250,000 distinct CDR3 sequences, just over 15% of them present only once. CDR3 length: 14 amino acids. Germline CDR1 reads SGHRS; CDR2 reads YFSETQ. V shed 3 bases, J shed 5 bases, and the junction held 6 bases outside the gene matches. The clonotype comes from an adult woman who had mild COVID-19 (a few samples of this study predate the infection). Cell type and time point are not known. V usage is TRBV5-1 and J usage is TRBJ1-1; the match to TRBD1 covers 8 bases. The sample consisted of PBMCs or a T cell subset sorted from them (not recorded which). CDR3 sequence (DNA): TGCGCCAGCAGCTCCGATGGACAGGGAACTGAAGCTTTCTTT. Translated, it gives CASSSDGQGTEAFF. Full variable domain (outside the CDR3, taken from reference TRBV5-1 and TRBJ1-1): KAGVTQTPRYLIKTRGQQVTLSCSPISGHRSVSWYQQTPGQGLQFLFEYFSETQRNKGNFPGRFSGRQFSNSRSEMNVSTLELGDSALYLCASSSDGQGTEAFFGQGTRLTVV.